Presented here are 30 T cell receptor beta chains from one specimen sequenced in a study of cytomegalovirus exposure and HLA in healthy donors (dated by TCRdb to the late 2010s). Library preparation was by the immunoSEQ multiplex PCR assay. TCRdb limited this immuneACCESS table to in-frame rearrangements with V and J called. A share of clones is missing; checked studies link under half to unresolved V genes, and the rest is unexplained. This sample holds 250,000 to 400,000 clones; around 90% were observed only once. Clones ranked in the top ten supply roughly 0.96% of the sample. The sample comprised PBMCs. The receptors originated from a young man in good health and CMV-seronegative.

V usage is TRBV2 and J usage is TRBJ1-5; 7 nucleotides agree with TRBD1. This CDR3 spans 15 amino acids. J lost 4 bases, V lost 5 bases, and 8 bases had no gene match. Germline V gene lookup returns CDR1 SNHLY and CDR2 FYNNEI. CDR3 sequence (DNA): TGTGCCAGCAGTCCCGACAGGGCTGGGAATCAGCCCCAGCATTTT. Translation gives CASSPDRAGNQPQHF. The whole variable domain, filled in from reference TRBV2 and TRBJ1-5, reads EPEVTQTPSHQVTQMGQEVILRCVPISNHLYFYWYRQILGQKVEFLVSFYNNEISEKSEIFDDQFSVERPDGSNFTLKIRSTKLEDSAMYFCASSPDRAGNQPQHFGDGTRLSIL.

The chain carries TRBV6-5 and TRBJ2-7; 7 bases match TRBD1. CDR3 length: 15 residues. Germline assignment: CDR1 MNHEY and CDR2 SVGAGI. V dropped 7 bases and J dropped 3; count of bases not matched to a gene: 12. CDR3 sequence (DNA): TGTGCCAGCATCCCCGGGCAGGGGGTTTACTACGAGCAGTACTTC. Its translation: CASIPGQGVYYEQYF.

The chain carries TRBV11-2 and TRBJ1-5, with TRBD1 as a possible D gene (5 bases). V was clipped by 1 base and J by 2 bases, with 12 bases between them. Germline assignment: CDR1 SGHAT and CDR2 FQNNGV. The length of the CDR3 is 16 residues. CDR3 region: CASSLGRDYGNQPQHF. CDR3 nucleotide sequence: TGTGCCAGCAGCTTAGGCAGGGATTATGGCAATCAGCCCCAGCATTTT.

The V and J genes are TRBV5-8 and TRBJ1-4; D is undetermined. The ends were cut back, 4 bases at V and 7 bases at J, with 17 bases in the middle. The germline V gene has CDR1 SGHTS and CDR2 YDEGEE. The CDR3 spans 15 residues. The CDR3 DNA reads TGTGCCAGCAGCCCTGGTGTCTGGGGAGGTGAAAAACTGTTTTTT. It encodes CASSPGVWGGEKLFF.

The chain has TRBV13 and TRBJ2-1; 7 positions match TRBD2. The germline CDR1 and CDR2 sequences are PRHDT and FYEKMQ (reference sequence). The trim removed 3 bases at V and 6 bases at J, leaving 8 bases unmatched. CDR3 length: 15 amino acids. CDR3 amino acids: CASSLGPAGSNEQFF. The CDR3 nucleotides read TGTGCCAGCAGCTTGGGTCCAGCGGGGAGCAATGAGCAGTTCTTC. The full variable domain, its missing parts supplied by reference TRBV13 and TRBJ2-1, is AAGVIQSPRHLIKEKRETATLKCYPIPRHDTVYWYQQGPGQDPQFLISFYEKMQSDKGSIPDRFSAQQFSDYHSELNMSSLELGDSALYFCASSLGPAGSNEQFFGPGTRLTVL.

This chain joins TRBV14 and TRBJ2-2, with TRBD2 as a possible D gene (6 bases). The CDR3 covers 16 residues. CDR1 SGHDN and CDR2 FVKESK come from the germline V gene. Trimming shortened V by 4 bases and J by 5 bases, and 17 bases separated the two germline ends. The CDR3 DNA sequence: TGTGCCAGCAGCCCCTGGTTGGGAGGAGGGACCGGGGAGCTGTTTTTT. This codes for CASSPWLGGGTGELFF.

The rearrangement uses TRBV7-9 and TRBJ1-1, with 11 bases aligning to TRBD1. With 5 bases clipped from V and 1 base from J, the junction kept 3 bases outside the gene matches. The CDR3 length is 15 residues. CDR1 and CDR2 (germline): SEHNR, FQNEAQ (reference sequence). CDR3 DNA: TGTGCCAGCAGCGAGGGACAGGGGGAGAACACTGAAGCTTTCTTT. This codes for CASSEGQGENTEAFF. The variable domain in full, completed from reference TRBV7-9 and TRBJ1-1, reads DTGVSQNPRHKITKRGQNVTFRCDPISEHNRLYWYRQTLGQGPEFLTYFQNEAQLEKSRLLSDRFSAERPKGSFSTLEIQRTEQGDSAMYLCASSEGQGENTEAFFGQGTRLTVV.

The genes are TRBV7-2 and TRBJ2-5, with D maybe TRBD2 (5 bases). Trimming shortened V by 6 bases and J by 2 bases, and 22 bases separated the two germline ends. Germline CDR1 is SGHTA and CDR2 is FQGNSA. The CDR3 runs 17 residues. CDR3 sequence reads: CASSGKAASPLQETQYF. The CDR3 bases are TGTGCCAGCAGTGGGAAGGCTGCTAGCCCCCTTCAAGAGACCCAGTACTTC. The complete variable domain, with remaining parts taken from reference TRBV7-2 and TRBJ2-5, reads GAGVSQSPSNKVTEKGKDVELRCDPISGHTALYWYRQSLGQGLEFLIYFQGNSAPDKSGLPSDRFSAERTGGSVSTLTIQRTQQEDSAVYLCASSGKAASPLQETQYFGPGTRLLVL.

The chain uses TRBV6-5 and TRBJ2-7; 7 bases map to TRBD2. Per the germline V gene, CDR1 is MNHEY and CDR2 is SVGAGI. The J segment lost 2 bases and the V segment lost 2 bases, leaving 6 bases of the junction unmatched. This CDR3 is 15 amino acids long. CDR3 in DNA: TGTGCCAGCAGTTACACGGGCGGGGGACCCTACGAGCAGTACTTC. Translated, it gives CASSYTGGGPYEQYF.

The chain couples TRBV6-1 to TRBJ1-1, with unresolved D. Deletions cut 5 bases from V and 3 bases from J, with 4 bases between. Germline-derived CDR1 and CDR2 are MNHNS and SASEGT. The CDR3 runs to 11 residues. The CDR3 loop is CASSSYTEAFF. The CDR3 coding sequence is TGTGCCAGCAGTTCATACACTGAAGCTTTCTTT.

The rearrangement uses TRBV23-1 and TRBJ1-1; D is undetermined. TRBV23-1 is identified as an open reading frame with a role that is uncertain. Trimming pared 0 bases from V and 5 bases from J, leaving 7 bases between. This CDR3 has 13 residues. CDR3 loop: CASSQSWATEAFF. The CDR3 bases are TGCGCCAGCAGTCAATCATGGGCGACTGAAGCTTTCTTT.

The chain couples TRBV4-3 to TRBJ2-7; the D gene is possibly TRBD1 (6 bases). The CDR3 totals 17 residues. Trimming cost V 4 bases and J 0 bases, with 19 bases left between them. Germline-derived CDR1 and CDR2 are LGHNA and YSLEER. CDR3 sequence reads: CASSRELGQLSSYEQYF. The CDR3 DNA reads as TGCGCCAGCAGCCGCGAGCTCGGACAGCTGAGCTCCTACGAGCAGTACTTC.

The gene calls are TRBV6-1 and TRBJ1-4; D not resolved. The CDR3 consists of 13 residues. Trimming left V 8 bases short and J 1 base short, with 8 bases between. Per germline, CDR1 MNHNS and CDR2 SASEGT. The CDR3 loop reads CASSRLTNEKLFF. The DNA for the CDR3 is TGTGCCAGCTCGCGGCTAACTAATGAAAAACTGTTTTTT.

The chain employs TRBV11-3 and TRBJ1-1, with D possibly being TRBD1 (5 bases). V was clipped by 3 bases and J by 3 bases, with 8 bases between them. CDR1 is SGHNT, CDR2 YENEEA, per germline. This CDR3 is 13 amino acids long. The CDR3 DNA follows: TGTGCCAGCAGCTTTGACAGACACACTGAAGCTTTCTTT. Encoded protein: CASSFDRHTEAFF.

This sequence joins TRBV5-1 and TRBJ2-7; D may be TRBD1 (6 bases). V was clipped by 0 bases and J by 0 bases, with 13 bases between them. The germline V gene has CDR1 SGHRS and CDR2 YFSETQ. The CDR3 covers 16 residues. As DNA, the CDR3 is TGCGCCAGCAGCTTGGATGGACAGAGCAGCTCCTACGAGCAGTACTTC. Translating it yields CASSLDGQSSSYEQYF.

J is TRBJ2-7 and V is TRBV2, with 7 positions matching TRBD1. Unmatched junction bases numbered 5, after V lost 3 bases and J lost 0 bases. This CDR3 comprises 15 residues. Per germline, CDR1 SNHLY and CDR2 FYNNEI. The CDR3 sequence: CASSDTDRSSYEQYF. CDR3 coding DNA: TGTGCCAGCAGTGATACGGACAGGAGCTCCTACGAGCAGTACTTC.

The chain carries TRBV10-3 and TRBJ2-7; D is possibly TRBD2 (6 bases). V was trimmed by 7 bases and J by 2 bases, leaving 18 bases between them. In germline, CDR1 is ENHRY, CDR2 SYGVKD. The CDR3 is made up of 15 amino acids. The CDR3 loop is CAITRTGDVAYEQYF. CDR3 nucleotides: TGTGCCATCACTCGAACGGGGGACGTAGCCTACGAGCAGTACTTC.

The CDR3 sequence is CASSLGQGAYEQYF. The DNA for the CDR3 is TGTGCCAGCAGCTTGGGACAGGGGGCCTACGAGCAGTACTTC. The chain couples TRBV5-6 to TRBJ2-7; 9 bases are shared with TRBD1. Looked up from germline, CDR1 is SGHDT and CDR2 is YYEEEE. There are 14 residues in the CDR3. J gave up 2 bases and V 0 bases, and 0 bases lay outside the gene matches.

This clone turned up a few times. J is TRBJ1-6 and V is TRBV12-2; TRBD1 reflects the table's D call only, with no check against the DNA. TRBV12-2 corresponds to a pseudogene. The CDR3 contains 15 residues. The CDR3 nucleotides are TGTGCAAGTCGTCACGGACAGGGAGAGGCTTCACCCCTCCACTTT. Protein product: CASRHGQGEASPLHF.

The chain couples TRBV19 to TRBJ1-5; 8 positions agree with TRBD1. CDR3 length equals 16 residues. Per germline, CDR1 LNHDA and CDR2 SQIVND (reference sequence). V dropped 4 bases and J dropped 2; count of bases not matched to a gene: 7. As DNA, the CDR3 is TGTGCCAGTAGTACCGGACAGGGAGTTGGCAATCAGCCCCAGCATTTT. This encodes CASSTGQGVGNQPQHF.

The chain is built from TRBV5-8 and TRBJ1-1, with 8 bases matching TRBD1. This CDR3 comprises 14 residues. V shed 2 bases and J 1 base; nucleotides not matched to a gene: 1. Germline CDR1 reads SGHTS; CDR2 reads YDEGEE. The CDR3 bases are TGTGCCAGCAGCTTAACAGGGGGGAACACTGAAGCTTTCTTT. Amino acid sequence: CASSLTGGNTEAFF.

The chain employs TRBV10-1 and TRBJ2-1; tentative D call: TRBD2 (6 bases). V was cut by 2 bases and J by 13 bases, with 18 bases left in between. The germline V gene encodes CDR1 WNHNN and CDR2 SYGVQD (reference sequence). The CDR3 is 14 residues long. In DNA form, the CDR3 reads TGCGCCAGCAGTGAGGCAGGGTTCTCTAGCGTACAGTTCTTC. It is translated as CASSEAGFSSVQFF.

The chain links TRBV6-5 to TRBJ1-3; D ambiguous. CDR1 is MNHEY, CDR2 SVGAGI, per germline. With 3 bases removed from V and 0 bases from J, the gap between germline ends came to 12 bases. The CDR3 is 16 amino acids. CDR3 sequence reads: CASSYSSLHSGNTIYF. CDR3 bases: TGTGCCAGCAGTTATAGTTCACTTCACTCTGGAAACACCATATATTTT.

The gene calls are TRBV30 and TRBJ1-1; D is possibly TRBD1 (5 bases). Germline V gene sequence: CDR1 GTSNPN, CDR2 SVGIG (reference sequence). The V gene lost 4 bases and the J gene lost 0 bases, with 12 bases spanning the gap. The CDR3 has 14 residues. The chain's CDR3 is CAWTRQYMNTEAFF. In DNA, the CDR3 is TGTGCCTGGACAAGACAGTACATGAACACTGAAGCTTTCTTT.

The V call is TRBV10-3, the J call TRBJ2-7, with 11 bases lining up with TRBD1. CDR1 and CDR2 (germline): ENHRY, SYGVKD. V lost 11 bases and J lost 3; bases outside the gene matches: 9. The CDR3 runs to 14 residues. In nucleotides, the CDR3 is TGTGCCCTCTCCCCCGGGACAGGGGGCTACGAGCAGTACTTC. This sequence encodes CALSPGTGGYEQYF.

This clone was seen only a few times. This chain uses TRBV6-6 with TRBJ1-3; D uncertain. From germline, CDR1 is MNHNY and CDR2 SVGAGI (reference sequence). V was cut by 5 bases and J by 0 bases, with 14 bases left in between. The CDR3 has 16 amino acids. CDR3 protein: CASSPDGVSSGNTIYF. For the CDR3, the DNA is TGTGCCAGCAGTCCCGACGGAGTGAGCTCTGGAAACACCATATATTTT.

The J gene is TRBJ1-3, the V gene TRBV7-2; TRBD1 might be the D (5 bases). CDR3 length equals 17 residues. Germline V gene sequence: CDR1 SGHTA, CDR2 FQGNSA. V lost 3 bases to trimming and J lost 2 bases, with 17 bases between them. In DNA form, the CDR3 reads TGTGCCAGCAGCTTCCTCGGCGGGGGAGGACCTGGAAACACCATATATTTT. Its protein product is CASSFLGGGGPGNTIYF. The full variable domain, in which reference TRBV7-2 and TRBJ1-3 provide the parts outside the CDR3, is GAGVSQSPSNKVTEKGKDVELRCDPISGHTALYWYRQSLGQGLEFLIYFQGNSAPDKSGLPSDRFSAERTGGSVSTLTIQRTQQEDSAVYLCASSFLGGGGPGNTIYFGEGSWLTVV.

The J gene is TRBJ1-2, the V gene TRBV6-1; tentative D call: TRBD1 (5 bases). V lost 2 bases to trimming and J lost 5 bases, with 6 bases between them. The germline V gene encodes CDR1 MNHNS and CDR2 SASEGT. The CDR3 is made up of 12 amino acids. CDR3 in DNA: TGTGCCAGCAGTGAACCAGGGTATGGCTACACCTTC. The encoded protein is CASSEPGYGYTF.

The CDR3 bases are TGCGCCAGCAGCTCGCCAGCGGGGGTGGCCTACGAGCAGTACTTC. Translated, it gives CASSSPAGVAYEQYF. The chain links TRBV4-1 to TRBJ2-7; 8 bases fit TRBD2. CDR1 and CDR2 (germline): MGHRA, YSYEKL. The CDR3 extends over 15 amino acids. V lost 5 bases to trimming and J lost 2 bases; unmatched junction nucleotides: 8.

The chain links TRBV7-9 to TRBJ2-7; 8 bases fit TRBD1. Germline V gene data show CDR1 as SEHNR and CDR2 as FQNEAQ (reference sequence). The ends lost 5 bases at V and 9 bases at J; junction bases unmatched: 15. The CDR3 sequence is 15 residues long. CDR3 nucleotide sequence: TGTGCCAGCAGCCAGACAGGGGATCGGTTGTCGATGCAGTACTTC. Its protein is CASSQTGDRLSMQYF.